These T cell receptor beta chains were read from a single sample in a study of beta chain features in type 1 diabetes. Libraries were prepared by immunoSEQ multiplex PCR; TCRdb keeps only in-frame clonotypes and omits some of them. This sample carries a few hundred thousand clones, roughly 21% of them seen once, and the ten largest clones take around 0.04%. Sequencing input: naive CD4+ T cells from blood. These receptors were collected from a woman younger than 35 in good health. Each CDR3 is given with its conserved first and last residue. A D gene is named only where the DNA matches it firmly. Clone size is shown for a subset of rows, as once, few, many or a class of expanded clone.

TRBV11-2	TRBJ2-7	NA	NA	CASSRSEGEQYF	TGTGCCAGCAGCCGCAGTGAGGGCGAGCAGTACTTC
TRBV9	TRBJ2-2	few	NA	CASSYGRVVGELFF	TGTGCCAGCAGCTACGGCAGGGTAGTGGGGGAGCTGTTTTTT
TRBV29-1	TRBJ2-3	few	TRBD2	CSVERLAGVTDTQYF	TGCAGCGTTGAGAGGCTAGCGGGGGTCACAGATACGCAGTATTTT
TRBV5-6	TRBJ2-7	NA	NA	CASSLRGTYEQYF	TGTGCCAGCAGCCTGAGGGGGACCTACGAGCAGTACTTC
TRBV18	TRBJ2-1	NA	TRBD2	CASSPPLAGGQGSYNEQFF	TGTGCCAGCTCACCACCGCTAGCGGGAGGGCAAGGGTCCTACAATGAGCAGTTCTTC
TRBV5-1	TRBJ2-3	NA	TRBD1	CASQDRGSTDTQYF	TGCGCCAGCCAGGACAGGGGTAGCACAGATACGCAGTATTTT
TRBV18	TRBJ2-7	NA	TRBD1	CASSPRRTGGMNEQYF	TGTGCCAGCTCACCACGAAGGACAGGGGGCATGAACGAGCAGTACTTC
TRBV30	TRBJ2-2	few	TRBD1	CAWSGQVSTGELFF	TGTGCCTGGTCGGGACAGGTCAGCACCGGGGAGCTGTTTTTT
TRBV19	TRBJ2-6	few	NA	CASKEQPSGANVLTF	TGTGCCAGTAAGGAACAGCCCTCTGGGGCCAACGTCCTGACTTTC
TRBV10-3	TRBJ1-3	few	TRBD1	CAIKGDSGNTIYF	TGTGCCATCAAGGGGGACAGTGGAAACACCATATATTTT
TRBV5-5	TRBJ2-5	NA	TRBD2	CASSPGTSGGMRETQYF	TGTGCCAGCAGCCCGGGGACTAGCGGGGGGATGCGAGAGACCCAGTACTTC
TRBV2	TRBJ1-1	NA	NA	CASSGEANTEAFF	TGTGCCAGCAGTGGGGAGGCGAACACTGAAGCTTTCTTT
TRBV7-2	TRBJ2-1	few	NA	CASSLSGYLSYNEQFF	TGTGCCAGCAGCTTGAGCGGGTACCTCTCCTACAATGAGCAGTTCTTC
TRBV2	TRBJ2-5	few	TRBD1	CASRADRGGSGTQYF	TGTGCCAGCAGAGCGGACAGGGGAGGGTCTGGGACCCAGTACTTC
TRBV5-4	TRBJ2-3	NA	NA	CASSRAGIGTDTQYF	TGTGCCAGCAGTCGCGCGGGAATCGGCACAGATACGCAGTATTTT
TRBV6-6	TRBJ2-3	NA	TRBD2	CASSYLAGAADTQYF	TGTGCCAGCAGTTACTTAGCGGGGGCAGCAGATACGCAGTATTTT
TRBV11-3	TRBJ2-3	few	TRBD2	CASSLGRTSGAASTDTQYF	TGTGCCAGCAGCTTAGGGAGGACTAGCGGGGCTGCTAGCACAGATACGCAGTATTTT
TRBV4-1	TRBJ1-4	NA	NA	CASSQSTTQKLFF	TGCGCCAGCAGCCAGTCAACTACTCAAAAACTGTTTTTT
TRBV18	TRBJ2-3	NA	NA	CASSPRGQITDTQYF	TGTGCCAGCTCACCTCGGGGACAAATCACAGATACGCAGTATTTT
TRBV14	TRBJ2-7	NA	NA	CASSQDSGSFYEQYF	TGTGCCAGCAGCCAAGATTCCGGGAGTTTCTACGAGCAGTACTTC
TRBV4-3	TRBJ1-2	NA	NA	CASSQDTSTGADYYGYTF	TGCGCCAGCAGCCAAGATACCTCGACAGGCGCCGACTACTATGGCTACACCTTC
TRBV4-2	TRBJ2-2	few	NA	CASSQESGTGELFF	TGTGCCAGCAGCCAAGAATCCGGCACCGGGGAGCTGTTTTTT
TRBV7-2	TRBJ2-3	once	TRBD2	CASSQGISGVDTQYF	TGTGCCAGCAGCCAAGGCATTAGCGGGGTGGATACGCAGTATTTT
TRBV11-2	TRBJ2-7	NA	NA	CASRFIGGRTSYEQYF	TGTGCCAGCAGATTCATCGGGGGACGGACCTCCTACGAGCAGTACTTC
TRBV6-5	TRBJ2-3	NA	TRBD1	CASRITGGAADTQYF	TGTGCCAGCAGGATTACAGGGGGTGCAGCAGATACGCAGTATTTT
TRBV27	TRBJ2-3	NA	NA	CASSLTSGHRGPDTQYF	TGTGCCAGCAGTTTAACTAGCGGCCACAGGGGCCCAGATACGCAGTATTTT
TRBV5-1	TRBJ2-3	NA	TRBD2	CASSGLAQESTDTQYF	TGCGCCAGCAGCGGACTAGCCCAAGAAAGCACAGATACGCAGTATTTT
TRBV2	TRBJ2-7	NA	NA	CASSGDRVYEQYF	TGTGCCAGCAGCGGGGATAGGGTCTACGAGCAGTACTTC
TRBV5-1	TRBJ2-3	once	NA	CASSWTPGTRTDTQYF	TGCGCCAGCAGCTGGACGCCCGGGACACGGACAGATACGCAGTATTTT
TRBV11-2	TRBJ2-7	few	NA	CASSLDRSYEQYF	TGTGCCAGCAGCCTGGACAGATCCTACGAGCAGTACTTC
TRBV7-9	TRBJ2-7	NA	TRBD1	CASSSSGTGRFYEQYF	TGTGCCAGCAGCTCCTCCGGGACAGGGCGATTCTACGAGCAGTACTTC
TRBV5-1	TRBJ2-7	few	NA	CASSLRLDYPYPEQYF	TGCGCCAGCAGCTTGAGGCTGGACTACCCTTATCCGGAGCAGTACTTC
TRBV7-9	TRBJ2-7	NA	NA	CASSLESYEQYF	TGTGCCAGCAGCTTAGAGAGCTACGAGCAGTACTTC
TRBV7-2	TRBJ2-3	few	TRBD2	CASSFRSGVGDTQYF	TGTGCCAGCAGCTTTAGAAGCGGGGTAGGAGATACGCAGTATTTT
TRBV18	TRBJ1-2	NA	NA	CASSPGRRGYGYTF	TGTGCCAGCTCACCCGGACGGAGGGGATATGGCTACACCTTC
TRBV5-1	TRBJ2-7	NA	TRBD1	CASSLHPGGTYEQYF	TGCGCCAGCAGCTTGCACCCAGGGGGAACCTACGAGCAGTACTTC
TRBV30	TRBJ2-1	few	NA	CAWSVRTPDEQFF	TGTGCCTGGAGTGTACGGACTCCCGATGAGCAGTTCTTC
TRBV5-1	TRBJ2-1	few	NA	CASSLGLVGAEQFF	TGCGCCAGCAGCTTGGGATTAGTGGGGGCTGAGCAGTTCTTC
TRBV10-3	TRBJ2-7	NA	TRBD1	CAISDATGGRYEQYF	TGTGCCATCAGTGATGCGACAGGGGGAAGGTACGAGCAGTACTTC
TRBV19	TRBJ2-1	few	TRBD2	CASETSGRSYNEQFF	TGTGCCAGCGAGACTAGCGGGAGGTCCTACAATGAGCAGTTCTTC
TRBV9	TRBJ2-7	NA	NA	CASSGPGTQQYF	TGTGCCAGCAGCGGTCCCGGGACTCAGCAGTACTTC
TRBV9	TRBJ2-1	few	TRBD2	CASSAISGRANEQFF	TGTGCCAGCAGCGCAATTAGCGGGAGGGCGAATGAGCAGTTCTTC
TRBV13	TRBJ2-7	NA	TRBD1	CASSTRQGRFYEQYF	TGTGCCAGCAGCACTCGACAGGGAAGGTTCTACGAGCAGTACTTC
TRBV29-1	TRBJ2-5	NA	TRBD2	CSVSRGGEETQYF	TGCAGCGTTAGTCGGGGGGGTGAGGAGACCCAGTACTTC
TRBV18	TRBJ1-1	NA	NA	CASSPGLTNTEAFF	TGTGCCAGCTCACCCGGACTGACTAACACTGAAGCTTTCTTT
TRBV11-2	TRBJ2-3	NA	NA	CASSLDYVLSTDTQYF	TGTGCCAGCAGCTTAGATTATGTACTGAGCACAGATACGCAGTATTTT
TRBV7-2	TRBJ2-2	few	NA	CAIPGRVGGELFF	TGTGCCATACCTGGCAGGGTGGGCGGGGAGCTGTTTTTT